The clone carrying this T cell receptor (beta chain) was picked up a small number of times. The sample originates from a study of T cells of healthy individuals. TCRdb independently ran MiXCR on the 5' RACE reads; one entry per CDR3 protein. The profile shows 40,000 to 65,000 distinct CDR3 sequences, roughly 15% of them singletons. The CDR3 spans 15 residues. Between the trimmed V and J ends, which lost 6 bases and 0 bases, there was a span of 12 bases. Germline V CDR1 and CDR2: WSHSY, SAAADI. The V call is TRBV10-2, the J call TRBJ2-4; possible D gene TRBD2, 5 bases. The sequence was collected from a human donor in good health. The CDR3 DNA reads TGCGCCAGCAGACCTGGGGAGATAGCCAAAAACATTCAGTACTTC. It codes for CASRPGEIAKNIQYF.